Shown below are 26 T cell receptor beta chains from a single sample sequenced in a study of blood T cell dynamics during melanoma immunotherapy. The time point here: week 3, after first cycle of checkpoint inhibitor. Repertoires were generated with immunoSEQ multiplex PCR, while TCRdb's copy carries only in-frame clones and drops some. The table records about 7,000 clones, about 88% of them present only once. The sample in question was blood, obtained from a patient treated with checkpoint blockade. These receptors all stem from a human donor with melanoma. Some clones in this sample may be carry-over from other donors' samples.

Here the CDR3 reads CASSLEGASSYNEQFF. CDR3 in DNA: TGTGCCAGCAGTTTGGAGGGGGCGAGCTCCTACAATGAGCAGTTCTTC. V is TRBV27 and J is TRBJ2-1, with a tentative D call TRBD1 (7 bases). The CDR3 sequence is 16 residues long. Germline values: CDR1 MNHEY, CDR2 SMNVEV (reference sequence). Trimming pared 3 bases from V and 0 bases from J, leaving 12 bases between.

CDR3: CASSLAGQGYTEAFF. The DNA for the CDR3 is TGTGCCAGCAGCTTAGCGGGACAGGGGTACACTGAAGCTTTCTTT. This chain uses TRBV11-2 with TRBJ1-1; 10 bases match TRBD1. V lost 1 base and J lost 3; bases outside the gene matches: 2. Germline lookup yields CDR1 SGHAT and CDR2 FQNNGV. This CDR3 is built from 15 residues.

This clone showed up just a few times. The chain has TRBV28 and TRBJ1-1; D is unresolved. The CDR3 runs to 11 residues. The germline V and J ends were trimmed by 8 bases and 1 base, with 5 bases remaining between them. CDR1 is MDHEN, CDR2 SYDVKM, per germline. The CDR3 coding sequence is TGTGCCAGCTCAGGGAACACTGAAGCTTTCTTT. Translating it yields CASSGNTEAFF.

The chain carries TRBV28 and TRBJ2-3, with unresolved D. Germline-derived CDR1 and CDR2 are MDHEN and SYDVKM. V was cut by 5 bases and J by 2 bases, with 5 bases left in between. The CDR3 loop spans 12 amino acids. CDR3 sequence: CASSRNTDTQYF. CDR3 bases: TGTGCCAGCAGTCGGAACACAGATACGCAGTATTTT.

This clone was counted only a few times. This chain joins TRBV19 and TRBJ1-2, with TRBD1 as a possible D gene (5 bases). The germline V gene encodes CDR1 LNHDA and CDR2 SQIVND (reference sequence). Deletions cut 7 bases from V and 4 bases from J, with 16 bases between. The CDR3 spans 14 residues. The CDR3, as DNA: TGTGCCAGTACCCCCCGGGCAGGGCGCTATGGCTACACCTTC. Translating gives CASTPRAGRYGYTF.

This clone was counted once. CDR3 residues: CASRATGTHLSGNTIYF. The CDR3, as DNA: TGTGCCAGCAGAGCGACAGGGACCCATCTCTCTGGAAACACCATATATTTT. The chain employs TRBV2 and TRBJ1-3, with TRBD1 identical over 7 bases. Germline CDR1 reads SNHLY; CDR2 reads FYNNEI. V was pared by 6 bases and J by 0 bases, with 11 bases of the junction left unmatched. The CDR3 extends over 17 amino acids.

The genes are TRBV7-4 and TRBJ1-2; D gene uncertain. The CDR3 loop spans 11 amino acids. Germline assignment: CDR1 SGHVT and CDR2 SQSDAQ. V was trimmed by 5 bases and J by 8 bases, leaving 9 bases between them. For the CDR3, the DNA is TGTGCCAGCAGCCCCAACCTCGGCTACACCTTC. It is translated as CASSPNLGYTF.

The rearrangement joins TRBV6-1 to TRBJ1-2; 9 nucleotides line up with TRBD1. Germline trimming cut 2 bases from V and 4 bases from J; bases unmatched to any gene: 14. Germline values: CDR1 MNHNS, CDR2 SASEGT. The CDR3 consists of 18 residues. The DNA of the CDR3 is TGTGCCAGCAGTGAAAGGGGGCTACAGGGGGCCGGGGTCTATGGCTACACCTTC. Amino acids: CASSERGLQGAGVYGYTF.

The chain combines TRBV28 with TRBJ2-1, with D maybe TRBD2 (5 bases). This CDR3 has 11 amino acids. Germline CDR1 and CDR2: MDHEN and SYDVKM. The V and J ends lost 7 bases and 8 bases respectively, with 9 bases between them. CDR3 DNA: TGTGCCAGCACCCGAGGGCATGAGCAGTTCTTC. Translating gives CASTRGHEQFF.

The rearrangement links TRBV6-5 to TRBJ1-1; the D gene is possibly TRBD1 (5 bases). Trimming left V 6 bases short and J 1 base short, with 9 bases between. Per the germline V gene, CDR1 is MNHEY and CDR2 is SVGAGI. CDR3 length equals 13 residues. CDR3 amino acids: CASSLDRNTEAFF. The CDR3 nucleotides read TGTGCCAGCAGCCTCGACAGGAACACTGAAGCTTTCTTT.

This chain's CDR3 is CASTEGEGSYNEQFF. The CDR3 DNA follows: TGTGCCAGCACCGAGGGGGAAGGGTCCTACAATGAGCAGTTCTTC. This chain joins TRBV9 and TRBJ2-1, with a tentative D call TRBD1 (6 bases). The V end was cut by 6 bases, the J end by 1 base, with 14 bases between. From germline, CDR1 is SGDLS and CDR2 YYNGEE. This CDR3 has 15 amino acids.

V gene TRBV10-3 combines with J gene TRBJ2-1; D gene ambiguous. Germline CDR1 is ENHRY and CDR2 is SYGVKD. CDR3 length equals 14 residues. V lost 0 bases and J 8 bases, leaving 11 bases between the germline ends. The CDR3 DNA sequence: TGTGCCATCAGTGAGTCGCACGGCCAATATGAGCAGTTCTTC. It translates to CAISESHGQYEQFF.

This chain joins TRBV9 and TRBJ2-5; D remains unclear. CDR1 is SGDLS and CDR2 is YYNGEE in the germline V gene. Trimming removed 5 bases at V and 1 base at J, with 12 bases between. The CDR3 extends over 14 amino acids. In DNA form, the CDR3 reads TGTGCCAGCAGTATTGGCGGCGTCCAAGAGACCCAGTACTTC. It is translated as CASSIGGVQETQYF.

The chain joins TRBV28 to TRBJ1-2; possible D gene TRBD1, 5 bases. CDR1 MDHEN and CDR2 SYDVKM come from the germline V gene. This CDR3 is 14 amino acids long. V was shortened by 2 bases and J by 0 bases, with 7 bases between the two germline ends. The CDR3 loop reads CASSLAGPNYGYTF. The CDR3 DNA is TGTGCCAGCAGTTTAGCAGGGCCTAACTATGGCTACACCTTC.

The gene calls are TRBV18 and TRBJ2-1, with a weak D call TRBD1 (5 bases). The CDR3 has 13 amino acids. Trimming pared 4 bases from V and 7 bases from J, leaving 11 bases between. The germline CDR1 and CDR2 sequences are KGHSH and LQKENI. CDR3 sequence reads: CASSLPTENEQFF. CDR3 sequence (DNA): TGTGCCAGCTCACTACCGACAGAGAATGAGCAGTTCTTC.

In the case of this clone: Germline is not matched at one junction end, which may reflect a read error. Other DNA variants within this sample encode the same CDR3. This sequence joins TRBV30 and TRBJ2-3, with 7 bases aligning to TRBD2. This CDR3 has 13 amino acids. Germline V gene lookup returns CDR1 GTSNPN and CDR2 SVGIG (reference sequence). The CDR3 spells CAWSVGGTKRQYF. CDR3 DNA sequence: TGCGCCTGGAGTGTCGGGGGGACCAAGAGGCAGTATTTT.

The rearrangement uses TRBV19 and TRBJ1-1; D is uncertain. The ends were cut back, 1 base at V and 11 bases at J, with 17 bases in the middle. CDR1 is LNHDA and CDR2 is SQIVND in the germline V gene (reference sequence). The CDR3 totals 14 residues. The chain's CDR3 is CASSIGTRPGRAFF. The CDR3 region has the DNA TGTGCCAGTAGTATAGGGACGCGCCCCGGTCGGGCTTTCTTT.

The chain links TRBV7-8 to TRBJ1-5, with TRBD1 matching over 8 bases. The CDR3 runs to 17 residues. V lost 6 bases to trimming and J lost 6 bases; unmatched junction nucleotides: 16. Looked up from germline, CDR1 is SGHVS and CDR2 is FQNEAQ. The CDR3 nucleotides are TGTGCCAGCAGTCCAGTGCAGGGGGCGCTTGGGGGTCAGCCCCAGCATTTT. Protein sequence: CASSPVQGALGGQPQHF.

This rearrangement joins TRBV11-2 to TRBJ2-5; possibly TRBD2 for D (6 bases). Germline CDR1 and CDR2: SGHAT and FQNNGV. This CDR3 has 15 amino acids. With 4 bases removed from V and 1 base from J, the gap between germline ends came to 13 bases. In DNA, the CDR3 is TGTGCCAGCAGCTCCACAGGAGGGGCCCAAGAGACCCAGTACTTC. This encodes CASSSTGGAQETQYF.

The rearrangement links TRBV2 to TRBJ2-3; D is ambiguous. The germline gives CDR1 SNHLY, CDR2 FYNNEI. Trimming shortened V by 8 bases and J by 6 bases, and 24 bases separated the two germline ends. The CDR3 runs 16 residues. This chain's CDR3 is CASGPIQTPGADTQYF. CDR3 bases: TGTGCCAGCGGACCAATTCAAACGCCGGGTGCGGATACGCAGTATTTT.

The chain has TRBV6-1 and TRBJ2-1, with 11 bases lining up with TRBD2. The CDR3 totals 17 residues. The junction had 7 bases not matched to a gene; V was cut back by 0 bases and J by 6 bases. Germline V gene sequence: CDR1 MNHNS, CDR2 SASEGT. CDR3 in DNA: TGTGCCAGCAGTGAAGCAAGTCTAGCGGGGGGTTTCAATGAGCAGTTCTTC. It yields the protein CASSEASLAGGFNEQFF.

In DNA form, the CDR3 reads TGTGCCAGCAGTCAGGACGGATCCCTCTCCTACGAGCAGTACTTC. Protein sequence: CASSQDGSLSYEQYF. This chain joins TRBV27 and TRBJ2-7; D is unresolved. Germline CDR1 MNHEY, CDR2 SMNVEV (reference sequence). V lost 5 bases, J lost 0 bases, and 14 bases lay in between. The CDR3 length is 15 residues.

The CDR3 loop reads CASSLRQDGGNEQFF. CDR3 nucleotides: TGCGCCAGCAGCTTAAGACAGGATGGTGGCAATGAGCAGTTCTTC. V usage is TRBV5-1 and J usage is TRBJ2-1, with D tentatively TRBD1 (6 bases). The CDR3 has 15 residues. Germline CDR1 SGHRS, CDR2 YFSETQ. V lost 2 bases, J lost 6 bases, and 15 bases lay in between.

The V and J genes are TRBV6-1 and TRBJ1-1; 11 bases agree with TRBD1. In germline, CDR1 is MNHNS, CDR2 SASEGT. This CDR3 contains 19 residues. The ends lost 3 bases at V and 5 bases at J; junction bases unmatched: 17. The CDR3 reads CASSERLPGQGVIGTEAFF. The CDR3 DNA reads as TGTGCCAGCAGTGAGAGACTACCGGGACAGGGGGTGATAGGGACTGAAGCTTTCTTT.

This clone was detected only a few times. The chain links TRBV10-3 to TRBJ2-7; 7 bases line up with TRBD2. V was clipped by 8 bases and J by 4 bases; unmatched bases: 5. The CDR3 consists of 12 residues. Per germline, CDR1 ENHRY and CDR2 SYGVKD. The CDR3 nucleotides are TGTGCCATCGGGCTAGCGGAGTACGAGCAGTACTTC. Amino acid sequence: CAIGLAEYEQYF.

The chain joins TRBV9 to TRBJ1-2, with 9 positions matching TRBD1. This CDR3 region has 19 residues. Germline V gene lookup returns CDR1 SGDLS and CDR2 YYNGEE. V trimming: 3 bases; J trimming: 8 bases; junction bases outside the gene matches: 23. The CDR3 reads CASSEGPYGTGTLEDGYTF. CDR3 in DNA: TGTGCCAGCAGCGAGGGGCCTTATGGGACAGGGACACTGGAAGACGGCTACACCTTC.